This TCR beta chain appears in the sequencing data of a study of blood T cell repertoires in COVID-19 (dated by TCRdb to about 2020). General notes on the study: Samples covering the acute and convalescent phases of COVID-19 were provided by collaborators in the United States, Italy and Spain. The dataset comprised deeply sampled blood TCRbeta repertoires from subjects exposed to, actively infected with, or recovered from COVID-19. A de-identified subject ID, COVID-19 status, age in years and sex were almost always included in the sample metadata. The prospective study material was composed of cDNA or gDNA derived from T cells, B-cell-depleted T cells, or PBMCs. Where available, HLA class I and class II types were taken from metadata supplied by the sample provider and were not determined by assay-based typing. Samples came from the ongoing ImmuneRACE study (first 160 participants) plus 1,254 subjects from 6 global collaborators. The repertoires were released in a freely available public database meant as a resource for research on the immune response to SARS-CoV-2.

TCRbeta CDR3 regions were amplified from genomic DNA by means of the immunoSEQ Assay, a bias-controlled multiplex PCR. On the study's bioinformatics: Within the assay, amplification of reference gene primers was used to estimate how many nucleated cells each sample contained. To quantify the absolute abundance of each unique TCRbeta CDR3 rearrangement, sequence reads were collapsed and filtered. For each sample, productive Simpson clonality was calculated as the square root of Simpson's diversity index over productive rearrangements. TCRdb limited this immuneACCESS table to in-frame rearrangements with V and J called. A share of clones is missing; checked studies link under half to unresolved V genes, and the rest is unexplained. D and trimming come from the DNA, and the V and J calls and clone size come from that table. Counted in this sample were 200,000 to 300,000 clones; roughly 83% of them appeared once. 9.6% of the sample is held by the ten biggest clonotypes.

Each collaborating institution followed its own protocols to collect whole blood in K2EDTA tubes. For TCRbeta analysis, collaborators shipped samples in one of three forms: frozen whole blood, isolated PBMCs, or DNA extracted from either of those sample types. The paper as a whole reports these results and caveats: How much clinical and demographic metadata was included differed by source and by participant, and the metadata was provided uncurated.

Of note for this clone: The antigen it binds to is not known. No base quality values were provided; no much bigger clone lies one nucleotide off.

Via the germline V gene, CDR1 is KGHSH and CDR2 LQKENI. Germline trimming: 3 bases from V, 4 bases from J; junction bases outside gene matches: 4. The CDR3 sequence holds 15 residues, the cysteine and phenylalanine included. This entry keeps only the CDR3 DNA: 45 bases, framed from base 1. This TCR was recovered from an elderly woman with acute or convalescent COVID-19. Here the chain combines TRBV18 and TRBJ1-3; 9 bases in the middle match TRBD1. The sample was peripheral blood. The CDR3 reads as follows: CASSPGQGNGNTIYF. The bases read TGTGCCAGCTCACCCGGACAGGGGAACGGAAACACCATATATTTT.